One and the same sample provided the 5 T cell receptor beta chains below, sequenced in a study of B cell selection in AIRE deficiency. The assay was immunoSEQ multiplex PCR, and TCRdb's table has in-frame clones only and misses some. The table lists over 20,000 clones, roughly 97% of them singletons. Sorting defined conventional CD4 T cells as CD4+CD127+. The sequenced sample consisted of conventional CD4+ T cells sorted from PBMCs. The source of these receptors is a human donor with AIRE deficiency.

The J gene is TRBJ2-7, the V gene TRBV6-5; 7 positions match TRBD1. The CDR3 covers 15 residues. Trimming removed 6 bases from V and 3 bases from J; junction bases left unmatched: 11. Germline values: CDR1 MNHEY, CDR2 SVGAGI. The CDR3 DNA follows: TGTGCCAGCAGGTATACAGGGGAATGGGGCTACGAGCAGTACTTC. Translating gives CASRYTGEWGYEQYF.

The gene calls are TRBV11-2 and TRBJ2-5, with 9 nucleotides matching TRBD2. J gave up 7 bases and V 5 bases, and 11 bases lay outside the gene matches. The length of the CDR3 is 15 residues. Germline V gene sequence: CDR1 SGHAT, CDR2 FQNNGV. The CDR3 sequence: CASSPGGLARRTQYF. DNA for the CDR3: TGTGCCAGCAGCCCGGGCGGACTAGCGAGGAGGACCCAGTACTTC.

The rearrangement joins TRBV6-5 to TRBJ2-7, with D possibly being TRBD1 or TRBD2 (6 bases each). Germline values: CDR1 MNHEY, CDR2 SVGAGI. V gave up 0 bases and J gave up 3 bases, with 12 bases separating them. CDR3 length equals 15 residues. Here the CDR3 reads CASSYSRDTYYEQYF. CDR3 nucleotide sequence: TGTGCCAGCAGTTACTCGCGGGACACTTACTACGAGCAGTACTTC.

The CDR3, as DNA: TGTGCCAGCAGCGCGCGGTCCTCCTACGAGCAGTACTTC. Its translation is CASSARSSYEQYF. The chain is built from TRBV6-5 and TRBJ2-7; D uncertain. This CDR3 has 13 amino acids. V shed 6 bases and J shed 0 bases, with 9 bases lying between them. Germline-derived CDR1 and CDR2 are MNHEY and SVGAGI.

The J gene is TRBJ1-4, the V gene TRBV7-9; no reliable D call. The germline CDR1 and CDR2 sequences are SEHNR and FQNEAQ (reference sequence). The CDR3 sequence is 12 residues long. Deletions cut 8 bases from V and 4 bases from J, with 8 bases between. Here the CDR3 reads CASEKVNEKLFF. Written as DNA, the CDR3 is TGTGCCAGCGAAAAGGTTAATGAAAAACTGTTTTTT. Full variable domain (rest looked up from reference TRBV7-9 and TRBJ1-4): DTGVSQNPRHKITKRGQNVTFRCDPISEHNRLYWYRQTLGQGPEFLTYFQNEAQLEKSRLLSDRFSAERPKGSFSTLEIQRTEQGDSAMYLCASEKVNEKLFFGSGTQLSVL.